This is a list of T cell receptor beta chains from one sample in a study of T-cell reconstitution after alpha-beta-depleted transplantation in children. MiXCR was run by TCRdb on the PCR reads, yielding one entry per CDR3 protein. The sample includes 700,000 to 950,000 distinct CDR3 sequences, 16% seen only once; the top ten take around 5.3%. Source: PBMCs, mostly from graft donor cells, taken 360 days after TCRalphabeta/CD19-depleted stem cell transplant. These TCRs come from a male patient between 5 and 17 years old who had a stem cell transplant for acute lymphoblastic leukemia, so the T cells may come from the graft donor. Each CDR3 is given with its conserved first and last residue.

v_gene: TRBV5-5; len: 13; j_gene: TRBJ2-7; CDR3aa: CASDQVRPYEQYF
v_gene: TRBV2; len: 17; j_gene: TRBJ2-3; CDR3aa: CASSGRLAGGVADTQYF
v_gene: TRBV5-1; len: 18; j_gene: TRBJ2-3; CDR3aa: CASSSGLAVDTSTDTQYF
v_gene: TRBV7-3; len: 13; j_gene: TRBJ2-7; CDR3aa: CASSLTPGYEQYF
v_gene: TRBV29-1; len: 13; j_gene: TRBJ2-7; CDR3aa: CSVVWGQGAQQYF
v_gene: TRBV12-3/TRBV12-4; len: 15; j_gene: TRBJ2-7; CDR3aa: CASSLRDSSAYEQYF
v_gene: TRBV7-6; len: 14; j_gene: TRBJ2-3; CDR3aa: CASRKASPTDTQYF
v_gene: TRBV4-1; len: 15; j_gene: TRBJ2-4; CDR3aa: CASRRGLAGGGIQYF
v_gene: TRBV6-1; len: 15; j_gene: TRBJ1-5; CDR3aa: CASSDRLHSNQPQHF
v_gene: TRBV24-1; len: 15; j_gene: TRBJ2-3; CDR3aa: CATSDWDRDTDTQYF
v_gene: TRBV18; len: 17; j_gene: TRBJ2-4; CDR3aa: CASSPTGTSNAKNIQYF
v_gene: TRBV12-3/TRBV12-4; len: 14; j_gene: TRBJ2-7; CDR3aa: CASSSAGVPYEQYF
v_gene: TRBV24-1; len: 18; j_gene: TRBJ2-2; CDR3aa: CATSDGAGVPSYTGELFF
v_gene: TRBV2; len: 13; j_gene: TRBJ2-7; CDR3aa: CASRGGIPYEQYF
v_gene: TRBV9; len: 15; j_gene: TRBJ2-3; CDR3aa: CASSVAVPPRDTQYF
v_gene: TRBV7-6; len: 18; j_gene: TRBJ2-3; CDR3aa: CASSLALLAGAGADTQYF
v_gene: TRBV7-2; len: 13; j_gene: TRBJ2-1; CDR3aa: CASSSYSDNEQFF
v_gene: TRBV12-3/TRBV12-4; len: 15; j_gene: TRBJ1-4; CDR3aa: CASSLGRATNEKLFF
v_gene: TRBV15; len: 10; j_gene: TRBJ2-5; CDR3aa: CATSRKTQYF
v_gene: TRBV10-3; len: 12; j_gene: TRBJ2-5; CDR3aa: CAISEQGETQYF
v_gene: TRBV9; len: 13; j_gene: TRBJ2-1; CDR3aa: CASSLHLLSEQFF
v_gene: TRBV6-5; len: 17; j_gene: TRBJ1-6; CDR3aa: CASSYSMVGPYNSPLHF
v_gene: TRBV4-2; len: 16; j_gene: TRBJ2-4; CDR3aa: CASSRQYDRAKNIQYF
v_gene: TRBV2; len: 14; j_gene: TRBJ2-2; CDR3aa: CASSAVGDTGELFF
v_gene: TRBV19; len: 15; j_gene: TRBJ2-1; CDR3aa: CASRIVGTSGNEQFF
v_gene: TRBV15; len: 14; j_gene: TRBJ2-7; CDR3aa: CATSREKASLGQYF
v_gene: TRBV5-1; len: 15; j_gene: TRBJ2-5; CDR3aa: CASSLLGQGEETQYF
v_gene: TRBV7-9; len: 14; j_gene: TRBJ2-7; CDR3aa: CASSAWTSLYEQYF
v_gene: TRBV5-1; len: 13; j_gene: TRBJ2-5; CDR3aa: CASTSGIQETQYF
v_gene: TRBV20-1; len: 12; j_gene: TRBJ1-1; CDR3aa: CSATKGDTEAFF